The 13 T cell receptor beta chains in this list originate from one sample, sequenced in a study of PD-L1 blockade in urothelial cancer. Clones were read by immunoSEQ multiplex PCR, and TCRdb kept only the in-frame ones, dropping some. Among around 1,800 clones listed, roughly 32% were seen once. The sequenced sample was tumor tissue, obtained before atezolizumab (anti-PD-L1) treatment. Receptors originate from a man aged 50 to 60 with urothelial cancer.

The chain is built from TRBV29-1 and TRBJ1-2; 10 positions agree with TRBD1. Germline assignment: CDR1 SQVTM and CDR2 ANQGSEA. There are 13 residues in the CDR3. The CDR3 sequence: CSVWTGGAYGYTF. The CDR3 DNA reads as TGCAGTGTTTGGACAGGGGGAGCTTATGGCTACACCTTC.

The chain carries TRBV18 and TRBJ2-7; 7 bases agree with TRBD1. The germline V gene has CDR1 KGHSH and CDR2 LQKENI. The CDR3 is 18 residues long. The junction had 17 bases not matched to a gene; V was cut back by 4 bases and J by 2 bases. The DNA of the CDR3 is TGTGCCAGCTCACGCCCGACAGGGAAAAAATTTCTAACCTACGAGCAGTACTTC. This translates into CASSRPTGKKFLTYEQYF.

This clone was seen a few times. The CDR3 DNA is TGTGCCAGCAGATCTAGACTAGCGGGAGGGGCCGGAGGCACAGATACGCAGTATTTT. This encodes CASRSRLAGGAGGTDTQYF. V is TRBV6-8 and J is TRBJ2-3, with 14 bases identical to TRBD2. The CDR3 contains 19 residues. Germline assignment: CDR1 MNHGY and CDR2 SAAAGT. After removal of 6 bases from V and 1 base from J, the junction contained 12 bases not matched to a gene.

The CDR3, as DNA: TGTGCCAGCACTCTTTCTCGGAACCCTAATCAGCCCCAGCATTTT. Its protein product is CASTLSRNPNQPQHF. This sequence joins TRBV28 and TRBJ1-5; D is unclear. The germline CDR1 and CDR2 sequences are MDHEN and SYDVKM. V was shortened by 7 bases and J by 4 bases, with 17 bases between the two germline ends. The CDR3 loop spans 15 amino acids.

CDR3 loop: CASSILGVATEAFF. The CDR3, as DNA: TGTGCCAGTAGTATCCTCGGGGTTGCGACTGAAGCTTTCTTT. The chain has TRBV19 and TRBJ1-1, with D uncertain. The CDR3 runs 14 residues. Trimming took 3 bases from V and 5 from J, leaving 13 bases between them. The V gene's germline CDR1 is LNHDA and CDR2 SQIVND (reference sequence).

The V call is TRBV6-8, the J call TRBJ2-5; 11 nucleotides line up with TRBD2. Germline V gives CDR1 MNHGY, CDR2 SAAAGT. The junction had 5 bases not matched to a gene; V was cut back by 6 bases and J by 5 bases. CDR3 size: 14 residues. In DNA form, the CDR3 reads TGTGCCAGCAGCCGGACTAGCGGGTTTGAGACCCAGTACTTC. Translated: CASSRTSGFETQYF.

The CDR3 here is CARMGQGNSPLHF. The CDR3 DNA follows: TGTGCCAGGATGGGACAGGGAAATTCACCCCTCCACTTT. This chain connects TRBV19 to TRBJ1-6; 9 bases are shared with TRBD1. CDR3 size: 13 residues. After removal of 9 bases from V and 7 bases from J, the junction contained 4 bases not matched to a gene. The germline CDR1 and CDR2 sequences are LNHDA and SQIVND (reference sequence). The full variable domain, its missing parts supplied by reference TRBV19 and TRBJ1-6, is DGGITQSPKYLFRKEGQNVTLSCEQNLNHDAMYWYRQDPGQGLRLIYYSQIVNDFQKGDIAEGYSVSREKKESFPLTVTSAQKNPTAFYLCARMGQGNSPLHFGNGTRLTVT.

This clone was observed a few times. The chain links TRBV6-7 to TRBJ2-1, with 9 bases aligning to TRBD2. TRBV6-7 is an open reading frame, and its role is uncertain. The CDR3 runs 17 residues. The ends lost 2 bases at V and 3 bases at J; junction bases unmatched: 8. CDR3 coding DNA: TGTGCCAGCAGTTACCCCCAGCGGGAGGCAGTCTACAATGAGCAGTTCTTC. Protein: CASSYPQREAVYNEQFF.

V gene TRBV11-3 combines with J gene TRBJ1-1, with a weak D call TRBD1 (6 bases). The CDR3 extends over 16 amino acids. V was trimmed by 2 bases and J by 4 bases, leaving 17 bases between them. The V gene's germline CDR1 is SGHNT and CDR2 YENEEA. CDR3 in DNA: TGTGCCAGCAGCTTATACCTCCAGGGGCAGAGCACTGAAGCTTTCTTT. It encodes CASSLYLQGQSTEAFF.

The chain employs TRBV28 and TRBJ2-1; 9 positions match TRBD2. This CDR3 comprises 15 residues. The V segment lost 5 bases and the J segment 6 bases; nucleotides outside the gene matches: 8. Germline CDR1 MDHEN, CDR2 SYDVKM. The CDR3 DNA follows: TGTGCCAGCAGTGACATAGCGGGAGATCTCAATGAGCAGTTCTTC. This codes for CASSDIAGDLNEQFF.

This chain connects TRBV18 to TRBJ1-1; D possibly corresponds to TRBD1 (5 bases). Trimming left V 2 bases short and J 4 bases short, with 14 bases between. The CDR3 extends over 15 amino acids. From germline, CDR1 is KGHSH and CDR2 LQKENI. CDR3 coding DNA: TGTGCCAGCTCACCAGCGTTACAGGAAGGCACTGAAGCTTTCTTT. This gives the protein CASSPALQEGTEAFF. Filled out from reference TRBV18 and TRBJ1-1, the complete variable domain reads NAGVMQNPRHLVRRRGQEARLRCSPMKGHSHVYWYRQLPEEGLKFMVYLQKENIIDESGMPKERFSAEFPKEGPSILRIQQVVRGDSAAYFCASSPALQEGTEAFFGQGTRLTVV.

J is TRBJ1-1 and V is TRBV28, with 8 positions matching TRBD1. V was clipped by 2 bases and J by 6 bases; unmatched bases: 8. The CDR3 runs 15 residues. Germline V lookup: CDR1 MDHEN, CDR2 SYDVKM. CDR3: CASSLVSTGAAEAFF. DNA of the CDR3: TGTGCCAGCAGTTTAGTCTCGACAGGGGCCGCTGAAGCTTTCTTT. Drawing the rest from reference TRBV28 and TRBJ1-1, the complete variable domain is DVKVTQSSRYLVKRTGEKVFLECVQDMDHENMFWYRQDPGLGLRLIYFSYDVKMKEKGDIPEGYSVSREKKERFSLILESASTNQTSMYLCASSLVSTGAAEAFFGQGTRLTVV.

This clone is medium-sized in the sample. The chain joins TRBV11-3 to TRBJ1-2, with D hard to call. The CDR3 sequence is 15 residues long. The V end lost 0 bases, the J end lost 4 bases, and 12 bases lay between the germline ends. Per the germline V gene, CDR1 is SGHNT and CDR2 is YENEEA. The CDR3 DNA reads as TGTGCCAGCAGCTTAGAAGGGTCAGAGGGCTATGGCTACACCTTC. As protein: CASSLEGSEGYGYTF.